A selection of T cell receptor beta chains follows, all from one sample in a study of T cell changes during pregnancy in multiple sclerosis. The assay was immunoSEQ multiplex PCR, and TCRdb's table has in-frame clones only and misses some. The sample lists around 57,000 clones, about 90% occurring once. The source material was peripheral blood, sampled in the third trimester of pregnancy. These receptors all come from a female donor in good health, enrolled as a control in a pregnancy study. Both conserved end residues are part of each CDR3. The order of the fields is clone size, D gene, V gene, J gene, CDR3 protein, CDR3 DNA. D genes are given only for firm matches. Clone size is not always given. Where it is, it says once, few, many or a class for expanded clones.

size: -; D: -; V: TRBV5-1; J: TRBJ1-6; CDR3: CASRVLGRYNSPLHF; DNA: TGCGCCAGCAGGGTGTTAGGCAGGTATAATTCACCCCTCCACTTT
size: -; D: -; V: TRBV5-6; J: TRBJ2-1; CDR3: CASSLRVAGGQFF; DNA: TGTGCCAGCAGCCTCCGGGTCGCTGGTGGGCAGTTCTTC
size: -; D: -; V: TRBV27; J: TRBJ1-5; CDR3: CASSPREGVGNQPQHF; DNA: TGTGCCAGCAGTCCACGGGAGGGGGTGGGGAATCAGCCCCAGCATTTT
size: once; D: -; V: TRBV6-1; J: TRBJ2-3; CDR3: CASSVGTYTDTQYF; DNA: TGTGCCAGCAGCGTCGGGACATACACAGATACGCAGTATTTT
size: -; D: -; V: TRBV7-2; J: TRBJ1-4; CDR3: CASSPNRVPGVKLFF; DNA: TGTGCCAGCAGCCCAAACAGGGTCCCTGGAGTAAAACTGTTTTTT
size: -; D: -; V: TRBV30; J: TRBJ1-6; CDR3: CAWSVARARSPLHF; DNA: TGTGCCTGGAGTGTCGCCAGGGCTAGGTCACCCCTCCACTTT
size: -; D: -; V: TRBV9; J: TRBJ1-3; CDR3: CASSPNSGNTIYF; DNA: TGTGCCAGCAGCCCCAACTCTGGAAACACCATATATTTT
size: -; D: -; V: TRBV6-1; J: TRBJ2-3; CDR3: CASSDKVAASTDTQYF; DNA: TGTGCCAGCAGTGATAAGGTAGCGGCTAGCACAGATACGCAGTATTTT
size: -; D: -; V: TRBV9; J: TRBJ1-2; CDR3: CASSVARSGDAYGYTF; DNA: TGTGCCAGCAGCGTAGCTCGGTCGGGGGATGCCTATGGCTACACCTTC
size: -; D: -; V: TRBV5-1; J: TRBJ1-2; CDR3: CASSAGSYGYTF; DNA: TGCGCCAGCAGCGCCGGTTCCTATGGCTACACCTTC
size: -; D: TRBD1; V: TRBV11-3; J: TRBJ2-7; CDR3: CASSLGVTRDRGYEQYF; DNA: TGTGCCAGCAGCTTAGGGGTTACGCGGGACAGGGGCTACGAGCAGTACTTC
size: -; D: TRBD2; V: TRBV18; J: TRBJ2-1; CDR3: CASSPPGLAGSNEQFF; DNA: TGTGCCAGCTCACCACCGGGTCTAGCGGGCTCCAATGAGCAGTTCTTC
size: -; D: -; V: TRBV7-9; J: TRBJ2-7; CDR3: CASSEGSAYWGYEQYF; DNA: TGTGCCAGCAGCGAGGGTTCGGCCTACTGGGGCTACGAGCAGTACTTC
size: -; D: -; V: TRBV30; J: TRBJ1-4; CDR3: CAWSVRAGEGGLFF; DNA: TGTGCCTGGAGTGTACGCGCGGGTGAAGGAGGACTGTTTTTT
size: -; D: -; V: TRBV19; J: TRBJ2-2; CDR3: CASSLLGGTGELFF; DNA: TGTGCCAGTAGCCTCCTGGGAGGAACCGGGGAGCTGTTTTTT
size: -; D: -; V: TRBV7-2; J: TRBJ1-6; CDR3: CASSFPGNSPLHF; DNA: TGTGCCAGCAGCTTTCCAGGGAATTCACCCCTCCACTTT
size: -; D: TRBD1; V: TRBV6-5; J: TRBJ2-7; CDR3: CASTQDRGMGEQYF; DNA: TGTGCCAGCACTCAGGACAGGGGGATGGGCGAGCAGTACTTC
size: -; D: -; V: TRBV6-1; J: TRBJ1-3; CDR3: CASSERQGSGNTIYF; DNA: TGTGCCAGCAGTGAGCGGCAGGGGAGCGGAAACACCATATATTTT
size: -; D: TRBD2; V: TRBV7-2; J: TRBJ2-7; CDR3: CASSLPGTSGGYEQYF; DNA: TGTGCCAGCAGCTTACCTGGGACTAGCGGGGGATACGAGCAGTACTTC
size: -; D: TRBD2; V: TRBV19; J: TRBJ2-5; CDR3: CASSTGLAGGGTQYF; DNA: TGTGCCAGTAGTACGGGACTAGCGGGGGGAGGGACCCAGTACTTC
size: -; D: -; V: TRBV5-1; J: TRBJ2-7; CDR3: CASSGGLEPSYEQYF; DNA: TGCGCCAGCAGCGGGGGACTCGAACCCTCCTACGAGCAGTACTTC
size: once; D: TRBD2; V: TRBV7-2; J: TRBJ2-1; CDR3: CASSIGLAGGQFF; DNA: TGTGCCAGCAGCATAGGACTAGCGGGAGGTCAGTTCTTC
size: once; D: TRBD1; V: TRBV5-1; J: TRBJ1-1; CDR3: CASSSGQKNTEAFF; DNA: TGCGCCAGCAGCTCGGGACAGAAGAACACTGAAGCTTTCTTT
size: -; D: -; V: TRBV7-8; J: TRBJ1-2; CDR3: CASSLTEANYGYTF; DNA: TGTGCCAGCAGCCTCACAGAAGCTAACTATGGCTACACCTTC
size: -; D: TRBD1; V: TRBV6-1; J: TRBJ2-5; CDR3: CASTQGERVTETQYF; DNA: TGTGCCAGCACCCAGGGGGAGAGAGTGACGGAGACCCAGTACTTC
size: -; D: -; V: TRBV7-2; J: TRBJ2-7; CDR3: CASSLNIGTKTYEQYF; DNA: TGTGCCAGCAGCTTAAACATCGGGACAAAGACCTACGAGCAGTACTTC
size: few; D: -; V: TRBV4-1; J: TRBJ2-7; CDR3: CASSRYEQGEGEQYF; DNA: TGCGCCAGCAGTCGGTACGAACAGGGGGAGGGAGAGCAGTACTTC
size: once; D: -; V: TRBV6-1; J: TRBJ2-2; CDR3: CASSTLSAGELFF; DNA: TGTGCCAGCAGTACCCTTAGCGCCGGGGAGCTGTTTTTT
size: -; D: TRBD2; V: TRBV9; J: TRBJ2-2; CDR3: CASSVTGGNTGELFF; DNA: TGTGCCAGCAGCGTAACGGGGGGAAACACCGGGGAGCTGTTTTTT
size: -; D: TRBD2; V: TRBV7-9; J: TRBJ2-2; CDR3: CASRRGGGTGELFF; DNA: TGTGCCAGCAGACGGGGGGGCGGCACCGGGGAGCTGTTTTTT
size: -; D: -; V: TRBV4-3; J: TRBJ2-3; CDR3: CASSPRVEAVSTDTQYF; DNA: TGCGCCAGCAGCCCACGAGTCGAAGCGGTTAGCACAGATACGCAGTATTTT